The present TCR beta chain was sequenced within a study of control samples from healthy donors and cancer patients. The protocol was immunoSEQ multiplex PCR, while the TCRdb copy is restricted to in-frame clones and leaves out a portion. The repertoire has roughly 79,000 clones, more than 75% of them found once; the top ten carry less than 15%. CDR1 SGHRS and CDR2 YFSETQ come from the germline V gene. CDR3 size: 15 residues. Trimming cost V 4 bases and J 3 bases; bases outside gene matches: 9. This clone was recorded once. The sample taken for sequencing was blood. The V call is TRBV5-1, the J call TRBJ2-7; TRBD2 agrees at 8 bases. This clonotype was obtained from a man in his forties or fifties in good health. The CDR3 coding sequence is TGCGCCAGCAGCCTCGGGACTAGGGGAGTCTACGAGCAGTACTTC. Protein product: CASSLGTRGVYEQYF.